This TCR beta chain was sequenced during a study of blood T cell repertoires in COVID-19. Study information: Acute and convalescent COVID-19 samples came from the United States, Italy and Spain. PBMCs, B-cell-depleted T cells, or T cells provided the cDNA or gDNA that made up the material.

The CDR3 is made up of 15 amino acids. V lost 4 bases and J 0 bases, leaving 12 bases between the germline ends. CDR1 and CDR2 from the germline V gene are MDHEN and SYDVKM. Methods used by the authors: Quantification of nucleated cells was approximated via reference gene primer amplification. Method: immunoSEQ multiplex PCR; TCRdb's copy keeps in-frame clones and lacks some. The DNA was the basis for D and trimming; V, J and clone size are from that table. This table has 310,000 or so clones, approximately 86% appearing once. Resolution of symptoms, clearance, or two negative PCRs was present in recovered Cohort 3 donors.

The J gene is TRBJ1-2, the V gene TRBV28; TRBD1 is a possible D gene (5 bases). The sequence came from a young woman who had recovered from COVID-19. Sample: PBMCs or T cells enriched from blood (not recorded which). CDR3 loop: CASSSAWGANYGYTF. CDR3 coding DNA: TGTGCCAGCAGTTCCGCGTGGGGGGCTAACTATGGCTACACCTTC.